Below, 14 T cell receptor beta chains from the same sample are listed, as sequenced in a study of T-cell reconstitution after alpha-beta-depleted transplantation in children. This sample's TCRbeta library carried unique molecular identifier barcodes. TCRdb itself ran the PCR reads through MiXCR, one entry per CDR3 protein. Counted here are about 500,000 distinct CDR3 sequences, 32% occurring once; the ten biggest clones make up less than 2.5%. The source material was PBMCs from the stem cell graft donor, sampled from the stem cell graft. The receptors come from a human donor who donated a stem cell graft to a child with aplastic anemia.

V and J are TRBV2 and TRBJ2-3, with 7 bases aligning to TRBD2. V gave up 9 bases and J gave up 5 bases; unmatched junction bases: 11. CDR1 and CDR2 from the germline V gene are SNHLY and FYNNEI. CDR3 length: 14 residues. DNA of the CDR3: TGTGCCAGTTCGAGGCGGGAGATTGGAGATACGCAGTATTTT. As protein: CASSRREIGDTQYF.

CDR3 sequence (DNA): TGTGCCAGCTCACCCATAGCGGAGACCCAGTACTTC. Its translation is CASSPIAETQYF. The chain carries TRBV18 and TRBJ2-5; possible D gene TRBD2, 5 bases. Germline V gives CDR1 KGHSH, CDR2 LQKENI. V shed 3 bases and J shed 5 bases, with 7 bases lying between them. CDR3 size: 12 residues. Variable domain in full (rest from reference TRBV18 and TRBJ2-5): NAGVMQNPRHLVRRRGQEARLRCSPMKGHSHVYWYRQLPEEGLKFMVYLQKENIIDESGMPKERFSAEFPKEGPSILRIQQVVRGDSAAYFCASSPIAETQYFGPGTRLLVL.

This clonotype was seen only a few times. The chain has TRBV11-2 and TRBJ2-1, with D uncertain. The CDR3 runs to 15 residues. V lost 2 bases to trimming and J lost 3 bases, with 11 bases between them. The germline gives CDR1 SGHAT, CDR2 FQNNGV. The CDR3 coding sequence is TGTGCCAGCAGCTTATCGGATAAGCTCTACAATGAGCAGTTCTTC. Amino acid sequence: CASSLSDKLYNEQFF.

The chain uses TRBV12-3 or TRBV12-4 and TRBJ2-4, with 8 bases matching TRBD1. V was pared by 5 bases and J by 3 bases, with 6 bases of the junction left unmatched. The CDR3 has 15 residues. The CDR3 nucleotides are TGTGCCAGCAGTCCCCAGGACAGGGACAAAAACATTCAGTACTTC. It codes for CASSPQDRDKNIQYF.

This clonotype showed up just a few times. This chain links TRBV4-3 with TRBJ2-1; D might be TRBD1 or TRBD2, each matching 6 bases. V gave up 4 bases and J gave up 2 bases, with 15 bases separating them. Germline V lookup: CDR1 LGHNA, CDR2 YSLEER. This CDR3 spans 16 amino acids. As DNA, the CDR3 is TGCGCCAGCAGCCCCTGGGGGGCGGGAACCTACAATGAGCAGTTCTTC. Residues: CASSPWGAGTYNEQFF.

V gene TRBV6-2 or TRBV6-3 combines with J gene TRBJ1-1; D is unresolved. The germline V gene encodes CDR1 MNHEY and CDR2 SVGEGT. With 5 bases removed from V and 0 bases from J, the gap between germline ends came to 16 bases. This CDR3 region has 16 residues. CDR3 sequence reads: CASSVSAFHMNTEAFF. For the CDR3, the DNA is TGTGCCAGCAGTGTTTCCGCATTCCACATGAACACTGAAGCTTTCTTT.

The J gene is TRBJ1-2, the V gene TRBV10-3; TRBD1 is a possible D gene (5 bases). CDR1 and CDR2 (germline): ENHRY, SYGVKD. CDR3 length: 18 amino acids. The V and J ends lost 8 bases and 0 bases respectively, with 25 bases between them. As DNA, the CDR3 is TGTGCCATCGGGAAGGGAACTCAGGGCACAAAACCTAACTATGGCTACACCTTC. Its translation: CAIGKGTQGTKPNYGYTF.

CDR3 loop: CATSRDLSGRALSADTQYF. In DNA form, the CDR3 reads TGTGCCACCAGCAGAGATTTGAGCGGGAGGGCTCTTTCGGCAGATACGCAGTATTTT. The chain combines TRBV15 with TRBJ2-3; 10 bases align to TRBD2. Trimming took 0 bases from V and 4 from J; bases not matched to a gene: 13. Germline-derived CDR1 and CDR2 are LNHNV and YYDKDF (reference sequence). The CDR3 totals 19 residues.

The V call is TRBV7-2, the J call TRBJ2-7; no definite D call. The CDR3 has 13 residues. Germline CDR1 SGHTA, CDR2 FQGNSA. Between the trimmed V and J ends, which lost 2 bases and 2 bases, there was a span of 7 bases. CDR3 in DNA: TGTGCCAGCAGCTTATTAATCCCCTACGAGCAGTACTTC. It codes for CASSLLIPYEQYF. Complete variable domain (other parts from reference TRBV7-2 and TRBJ2-7): GAGVSQSPSNKVTEKGKDVELRCDPISGHTALYWYRQSLGQGLEFLIYFQGNSAPDKSGLPSDRFSAERTGGSVSTLTIQRTQQEDSAVYLCASSLLIPYEQYFGPGTRLTVT.

This clonotype has only a few counts. The chain combines TRBV6-5 with TRBJ2-5; possibly TRBD2 for D (6 bases). V lost 4 bases to trimming and J lost 5 bases, with 17 bases between them. CDR3 length: 15 amino acids. Germline-derived CDR1 and CDR2 are MNHEY and SVGAGI. The CDR3 nucleotides read TGTGCCAGCAGTTTCGAGACTAGGCGGTGGGAGACCCAGTACTTC. Protein product: CASSFETRRWETQYF.

This chain joins TRBV7-2 and TRBJ2-1; D gene uncertain. Germline CDR1 SGHTA, CDR2 FQGNSA. Trimming shortened V by 3 bases and J by 9 bases, and 6 bases separated the two germline ends. The CDR3 covers 11 residues. CDR3 nucleotide sequence: TGTGCCAGCAGCTTCCTGGGTGAGCAGTTCTTC. This translates into CASSFLGEQFF.

This sequence joins TRBV6-2 or TRBV6-3 and TRBJ2-7; D is perhaps TRBD1 or TRBD2 (6 bases each). The CDR3 loop spans 14 amino acids. CDR1 is MNHEY, CDR2 SVGEGT, per germline. Between the trimmed V and J ends, which lost 7 bases and 7 bases, there was a span of 20 bases. CDR3 protein: CASKDGGGRREQYV. CDR3 in DNA: TGTGCCAGCAAGGACGGAGGGGGGCGCAGAGAGCAGTACGTC.

This clonotype was observed at least ten times. The chain employs TRBV6-5 and TRBJ1-1; 7 bases line up with TRBD1. There are 15 residues in the CDR3. The V segment lost 0 bases and the J segment 11 bases; nucleotides outside the gene matches: 12. Germline assignment: CDR1 MNHEY and CDR2 SVGAGI. For the CDR3, the DNA is TGTGCCAGCAGTTACTCGGCCCGGACAGGTTCCTTCGCTTTCTTT. Amino acids: CASSYSARTGSFAFF.

V usage is TRBV6-5 and J usage is TRBJ2-1, with 12 bases lining up with TRBD1. V trimming: 0 bases; J trimming: 7 bases; junction bases outside the gene matches: 4. The CDR3 is 16 residues long. Germline V gives CDR1 MNHEY, CDR2 SVGAGI. The chain's CDR3 is CASSYSGQGAMNEQFF. The CDR3 DNA reads as TGTGCCAGCAGTTACTCGGGACAGGGGGCTATGAATGAGCAGTTCTTC.